This T cell receptor (beta chain) was captured by sequencing in a study of T cells in Graves' hyperthyroidism and ophthalmopathy. The CDR3 regions of TCR beta were amplified from RNA transcripts. Initially, a first-round RT-PCR of the TCR CDR3 employed the HTBI primer set. TCRdb analysed the multiplex PCR reads with MiXCR anew, one entry per CDR3 protein. The table shows hundreds of thousands of distinct CDR3 sequences, with approximately 25% occurring only once. The CDR3 has 11 amino acids. Trimming shortened V by 3 bases and J by 0 bases, and 0 bases separated the two germline ends. Germline values: CDR1 SQVTM, CDR2 ANQGSEA. General observations from the study: Ophthalmopathy cases were set apart from stable hyperthyroidism by a 13 V-J model.

This clonotype was observed many times. Its target is not known. The receptor was derived from a woman aged 25 to 45 with Graves' ophthalmopathy. This chain links TRBV29-1 with TRBJ1-5; D is unclear. The sample consisted of blood. CDR3 sequence (DNA): TGCAGCGTTGATAGCAATCAGCCCCAGCATTTT. This encodes CSVDSNQPQHF.